This passage covers 26 T cell receptor beta chains from one sample sequenced in a study of blood T cells in healthy people across ages. The use of a sample-barcoded 5' primer and a J-beta primer mix characterized a second PCR of about 7 to 12 cycles. MiXCR, applied by TCRdb to the 5' RACE reads, yields one record per CDR3 protein. The repertoire holds about 900,000 distinct CDR3 sequences, 62% seen once, with 25% to 30% in the top ten. Specimen: blood. These receptors came from a man aged 25-45 years in good health.

This clonotype was recorded a few times. The rearrangement links TRBV7-9 to TRBJ2-3; no clear D gene. V lost 1 base and J lost 0, with 11 bases in between. CDR1 is SEHNR and CDR2 is FQNEAQ in the germline V gene (reference sequence). The CDR3 contains 16 residues. CDR3 sequence reads: CASSLDFGISTDTQYF. Here the CDR3 DNA reads TGTGCCAGCAGCTTAGATTTTGGAATCAGCACAGATACGCAGTATTTT.

The CDR3 bases are TGTGCCAGCAGTGTTGACAGGGGCCCTGAAAAACTGTTTTTT. Translating it yields CASSVDRGPEKLFF. The rearrangement uses TRBV6-1 and TRBJ1-4; the match to TRBD1 covers 8 bases. The J segment lost 7 bases and the V segment lost 4 bases, leaving 5 bases of the junction unmatched. Germline V gives CDR1 MNHNS, CDR2 SASEGT. The CDR3 runs 14 residues.

This clonotype has a handful of counts. This chain links TRBV20-1 with TRBJ2-7, with a possible D match to TRBD1 (5 bases). This CDR3 is built from 12 residues. Germline CDR1 reads DFQATT; CDR2 reads SNEGSKA (reference sequence). V was pared by 3 bases and J by 5 bases, with 11 bases between. Here the CDR3 DNA reads TGCAGTGCTAGGGGGCTAGAAAACGAGCAGTACTTC. Amino acids: CSARGLENEQYF.

V and J are TRBV11-2 and TRBJ2-3; the D is unclear. CDR1 and CDR2 (germline): SGHAT, FQNNGV. Trimming removed 5 bases at V and 3 bases at J, with 12 bases between. The CDR3 consists of 14 residues. The CDR3 nucleotides read TGTGCCAGCAGCCCGGCGGTGGCGACAGATACGCAGTATTTT. It yields the protein CASSPAVATDTQYF.

The chain uses TRBV20-1 and TRBJ2-4, with D hard to call. The CDR3 runs 13 residues. V lost 3 bases and J lost 0, with 6 bases in between. Germline CDR1 is DFQATT and CDR2 is SNEGSKA (reference sequence). The CDR3: CSASNTAKNIQYF. The DNA for the CDR3 is TGCAGTGCTAGCAATACAGCCAAAAACATTCAGTACTTC.

The V call is TRBV2, the J call TRBJ2-3, with D uncertain. The CDR3 is 14 residues long. The V end was cut by 1 base, the J end by 2 bases, with 7 bases between. Germline V gene data show CDR1 as SNHLY and CDR2 as FYNNEI. This CDR3 reads CASSEGLNTDTQYF. The CDR3 bases are TGTGCCAGCAGTGAAGGACTGAACACAGATACGCAGTATTTT.

The chain employs TRBV7-9 and TRBJ2-7, with a tentative D call TRBD1 (6 bases). The CDR3 is 12 residues long. Germline lookup yields CDR1 SEHNR and CDR2 FQNEAQ (reference sequence). V was clipped by 8 bases and J by 4 bases, with 12 bases between them. Written as DNA, the CDR3 is TGTGCCAGCTCCAGGGGCTTGTACGAGCAGTACTTC. Its protein is CASSRGLYEQYF.

This chain uses TRBV6-1 with TRBJ2-7; D possibly corresponds to TRBD1 (6 bases). Trimming removed 2 bases at V and 4 bases at J, with 12 bases between. In germline, CDR1 is MNHNS, CDR2 SASEGT. There are 14 residues in the CDR3. The CDR3 reads CASSEINRVYEQYF. DNA of the CDR3: TGTGCCAGCAGTGAAATAAACAGGGTGTACGAGCAGTACTTC.

The table lists this clonotype with a few counts. This rearrangement joins TRBV6-1 to TRBJ1-5; a possible D gene is TRBD1 (5 bases). CDR1 MNHNS and CDR2 SASEGT come from the germline V gene. The ends were cut back, 3 bases at V and 0 bases at J, with 9 bases in the middle. This CDR3 spans 15 amino acids. The DNA of the CDR3 is TGTGCCAGCAGTGAGGTAGGGACTAGCAATCAGCCCCAGCATTTT. Protein product: CASSEVGTSNQPQHF.

This clonotype was seen only a few times. This chain connects TRBV4-3 to TRBJ2-1, with 12 bases that match TRBD2. CDR1 and CDR2 from the germline V gene are LGHNA and YSLEER. V lost 4 bases and J lost 4; bases outside the gene matches: 11. The CDR3 is 18 residues long. The CDR3: CASSPQTLLAGGYNEQFF. The CDR3, as DNA: TGCGCCAGCAGCCCCCAAACGTTACTAGCGGGGGGTTACAATGAGCAGTTCTTC.

This chain links TRBV6-5 with TRBJ2-4, with D maybe TRBD2 (6 bases). The DNA end is more similar to TRBJ2-7, so the J call may be wrong. The CDR3 contains 14 residues. Germline loops: CDR1 MNHEY, CDR2 SVGAGI. In DNA, the CDR3 is TGTGCCAGCCGTCGCGGGGTGGGGTTCTACGAGCAGTACTTC. This sequence encodes CASRRGVGFYEQYF.

This clonotype was seen a handful of times. This chain links TRBV6-5 with TRBJ2-5; D may match TRBD1 or TRBD2 (7 bases each). This CDR3 has 14 amino acids. Germline CDR1 reads MNHEY; CDR2 reads SVGAGI. The V end lost 4 bases, the J end lost 3 bases, and 12 bases lay between the germline ends. Here the CDR3 DNA reads TGTGCCAGCAGTTCTCAGGGGGGGGAAGAGACCCAGTACTTC. It yields the protein CASSSQGGEETQYF.

This chain links TRBV4-2 with TRBJ1-2; a weak D match, TRBD1 (6 bases). Per the germline V gene, CDR1 is LGHNA and CDR2 is YNFKEQ. The CDR3 is 14 amino acids. The V end was cut by 3 bases, the J end by 4 bases, with 12 bases between. The CDR3 loop is CASSQRRDTYGYTF. For the CDR3, the DNA is TGTGCCAGCAGCCAGAGGCGGGACACCTATGGCTACACCTTC.

This clonotype appeared a few times. The V and J genes are TRBV12-3 or TRBV12-4 and TRBJ2-1; no reliable D call. The length of the CDR3 is 12 residues. V was pared by 9 bases and J by 1 base, with 7 bases between. The CDR3 region is CASGRSYNEQFF. As DNA, the CDR3 is TGTGCCAGTGGAAGGTCCTACAATGAGCAGTTCTTC.

This chain joins TRBV5-5 and TRBJ2-5; tentatively, D is TRBD2 (6 bases). The J call could be wrong; TRBJ2-7 is a better fit for the DNA end. The CDR3 runs 13 residues. Germline values: CDR1 SGHKS, CDR2 YYEKEE (reference sequence). CDR3 in DNA: TGTGCCAGCGGGGGGACGGTTAGCTACGAGCAGTACTTC. Residues: CASGGTVSYEQYF.

The V and J genes are TRBV28 and TRBJ1-2; D is uncertain. The CDR3 contains 12 residues. Germline V CDR1 and CDR2: MDHEN, SYDVKM. V gave up 5 bases and J gave up 4 bases, with 8 bases separating them. The CDR3 DNA is TGTGCCAGCAGTACAGCCTCCTATGGCTACACCTTC. This gives the protein CASSTASYGYTF.

V is TRBV27 and J is TRBJ2-7, with D possibly matching TRBD2 (5 bases). CDR1 is MNHEY, CDR2 SMNVEV, per germline (reference sequence). This CDR3 contains 14 residues. V shed 8 bases and J shed 0 bases, with 14 bases lying between them. The CDR3 spells CASRPIRDSYEQYF. CDR3 nucleotide sequence: TGTGCCAGCCGGCCAATCCGGGACTCCTACGAGCAGTACTTC.

This clonotype was counted only a few times. This chain links TRBV7-3 with TRBJ2-5; 12 positions match TRBD2. Germline values: CDR1 SGHTA, CDR2 FQGTGA. The length of the CDR3 is 17 residues. The V and J ends lost 2 bases and 2 bases, in that order; junction bases with no gene match: 6. Written as DNA, the CDR3 is TGTGCCAGCAGCTTAGGCAGGACTAGCGGGGCGCAAGAGACCCAGTACTTC. Protein: CASSLGRTSGAQETQYF.

As for this clonotype: An end of the junction differs from the germline gene, which may be a read error. The J gene is TRBJ2-7, the V gene TRBV7-9; D is undetermined. CDR1 SEHNR and CDR2 FQNEAQ come from the germline V gene (reference sequence). The CDR3 contains 14 residues. The DNA for the CDR3 is TGTGCCAGTAGCTTAAACGACGCGTCCTACGAGCAGTACTTC. It yields the protein CASSLNDASYEQYF.

CDR3 in DNA: TGCGCCAGCAGCTTGGGACTAGCGGGGGGTGAGCAGTTCTTC. This encodes CASSLGLAGGEQFF. The chain carries TRBV5-1 and TRBJ2-7, with TRBD2 identical over 13 bases. The assigned J gene may be wrong: the sequence end matches TRBJ2-1 better. Germline loops: CDR1 SGHRS, CDR2 YFSETQ. The CDR3 contains 14 residues.

The chain is built from TRBV30 and TRBJ1-2; D uncertain. Germline CDR1 and CDR2: GTSNPN and SVGIG (reference sequence). This CDR3 has 14 residues. V was pared by 1 base and J by 2 bases, with 11 bases between. CDR3 residues: CAWSGTAGNYGYTF. The CDR3 region has the DNA TGTGCCTGGAGTGGGACTGCTGGGAACTATGGCTACACCTTC. Full variable domain (rest looked up from reference TRBV30 and TRBJ1-2): SQTIHQWPATLVQPVGSPLSLECTVEGTSNPNLYWYRQAAGRGLQLLFYSVGIGQISSEVPQNLSASRPQDRQFILSSKKLLLSDSGFYLCAWSGTAGNYGYTFGSGTRLTVV.

The rearrangement uses TRBV3-1 and TRBJ1-1; D is ambiguous. Per the germline V gene, CDR1 is LGHDT and CDR2 is YNNKEL (reference sequence). This CDR3 is built from 13 residues. V was pared by 0 bases and J by 4 bases, with 6 bases between. CDR3 sequence (DNA): TGTGCCAGCAGCCAAGAGGGGATCACTGAAGCTTTCTTT. It translates to CASSQEGITEAFF. The whole variable domain, filled in from reference TRBV3-1 and TRBJ1-1, reads DTAVSQTPKYLVTQMGNDKSIKCEQNLGHDTMYWYKQDSKKFLKIMFSYNNKELIINETVPNRFSPKSPDKAHLNLHINSLELGDSAVYFCASSQEGITEAFFGQGTRLTVV.

The sample holds a few counts of this clonotype. The chain carries TRBV7-9 and TRBJ2-3; D not certain. V was pared by 1 base and J by 6 bases, with 11 bases between. CDR1 and CDR2 from the germline V gene are SEHNR and FQNEAQ (reference sequence). This CDR3 region has 14 residues. The CDR3 reads CASSLGFEGDTQYF. CDR3 sequence (DNA): TGTGCCAGCAGCTTAGGTTTTGAAGGGGATACGCAGTATTTT.

Comment on this clonotype: At one end the junction does not follow the germline gene, possibly because of a read error. The CDR3 nucleotides read TGTGTCAGCAGCTTATACAGGGAGCAGTACTTC. It is translated as CVSSLYREQYF. The chain is built from TRBV7-2 and TRBJ2-7, with D perhaps TRBD1 (5 bases). The CDR3 consists of 11 residues. CDR1 SGHTA and CDR2 FQGNSA come from the germline V gene.

The chain has TRBV3-1 and TRBJ2-1, with no clear D. The better agreement between TRBJ2-7 and the DNA end casts doubt on the J call. The germline gives CDR1 LGHDT, CDR2 YNNKEL (reference sequence). This CDR3 is built from 13 residues. The CDR3 loop reads CASSQEKYNEQYF. The CDR3, as DNA: TGTGCCAGCAGCCAAGAAAAATACAATGAGCAGTACTTC.

The rearrangement links TRBV20-1 to TRBJ2-2; maybe TRBD2 (6 bases). V was pared by 0 bases and J by 1 base, with 9 bases between. The CDR3 is 15 residues long. The germline V gene has CDR1 DFQATT and CDR2 SNEGSKA (reference sequence). The DNA of the CDR3 is TGCAGTGCTAGAGACGGGGGACTGAACACCGGGGAGCTGTTTTTT. Its protein is CSARDGGLNTGELFF.